This T cell receptor beta chain emerged from a study of cytomegalovirus exposure and HLA in healthy donors (dated 2017 in TCRdb). About the investigation overall: An earlier analysis of 587 of the donors reported 250 to 300 Gb of sequence data and 95 million to 140 million unique TCR beta sequences obtained from roughly 180 million T cells. A separate validation cohort of over 95 different subjects was used in addition to the roughly 670-subject first cohort. Across around 400 genotyped donors of the cohort, an average of approximately 220,000 unique TCR beta nucleotide sequences per donor were sequenced, and approximately 17% of those sequences were non-productive. The study profiled the T cell repertoires of 500 to 800 subjects by immunosequencing and related them to cytomegalovirus serostatus. The number of typed donors differed by locus: about 629-630 for A, B, C, DRB1 and DQB1; approximately 520 for DQA1; approximately 600 for DPA1; and about 470 for DPB1. Donor age, sex, ethnicity and CMV serostatus were compiled alongside the repertoire data. The genetic ancestry cluster associated with self-reported Caucasian donors included 80% to 90% of the 398 genotyped donors. A later genetic analysis used genome-wide SNP genotypes for about 65% of the 666 donors, treating that subset as a discovery cohort. The study combined high-throughput TCR immunosequencing, statistical association of individual TCRs with disease status, and machine learning to predict cytomegalovirus infection status. Because of strong linkage in the cohort, roughly five DR-DQ haplotypes were treated as single units for association and clustering. An earlier analysis of 587 of the donors used high-throughput TCR beta sequencing to judge whether each TCR beta V gene segment behaved as functional or pseudogenic. The study aimed to test whether cataloging public T cell receptors could reveal signatures of past pathogen exposure. About 300 gigabases of sequencing data and 70 million to 85 million unique TCR sequences were included in an early release covering 550 to 800 HLA-typed donors. All discovery cohort repertoires had been generated using a single sequencing platform. HLA typing covered class I and class II loci at four-digit resolution. A later analysis re-examined previously published TCR beta repertoires from more than 550 donors and added high-resolution HLA genotyping to investigate patterns of TCR occurrence. In the later analysis, no new phenotypic data were used to find candidate immune exposures; instead, reliance was placed on TCR beta sequences and their occurrence across donors. What the authors observed across the whole study: Three of the identified cytomegalovirus-associated TCR beta chains were confirmed in vitro to be specific for cytomegalovirus antigens. Compared with equally common non-associated chains, HLA-associated TCR beta chains in a later analysis were more clonally expanded and had lower generation probabilities. In this cohort, only TCR beta chains were sequenced, and detectable features were limited by the absence of alpha or paired-chain data. A later analysis associated about 16,000 TCR beta sequences with specific HLA alleles at a false discovery rate of 0.05. A cluster of highly shared sequence variants was judged likely to represent a technical artifact of the sequencing pipeline. According to the authors, the approach could potentially be generalized to other disease states and immunological phenotypes. A later analysis found that most CMV-associated TCR beta chains appeared HLA-restricted, with HLA associations seemingly driven largely by CMV exposure. An association between a missense DCLRE1C variant and V-gene and J-gene trimming of TCR beta chains was found in a later genetic analysis and replicated in an independent cohort. A further reported finding was that TCR beta sequences accurately predicted the HLA-A and HLA-B alleles for most subjects in the first cohort. HLA typing was unavailable for some donors at each locus, so association tests used only the typed subset. Because the 87-base-pair reads could not distinguish some IMGT-functional V segments, including TRBV6-2 and TRBV6-3, those segments were excluded. In an earlier analysis of several hundred of the donors, most TCR beta V segments were observed in productive rearrangements about 90% or about 30% of the time, broadly matching IMGT annotations. Correlated functional status among segregating V segments might be attributable to linkage disequilibrium, but an unknown experimental factor could not be ruled out. A later analysis found that TCR association rates varied across HLA loci, with DRB1 alleles showing the most associated TCRs and HLA-C alleles the fewest. The classifier was reported to diagnose cytomegalovirus status with high specificity and sensitivity in both the original and validation cohorts. The only immune exposure information available for the cohort was CMV serostatus. In the study, 150 to 200 TCR beta chains were listed as associated with cytomegalovirus. When HLA alleles, especially DR and DQ, strongly co-occurred, attributing TCR associations to individual alleles was difficult. In a later analysis, several top co-occurrence clusters were reported to appear linked to parvovirus B19, influenza, CMV and Epstein-Barr virus. While some public TCRs were present in many individuals, most TCR sequences turned up only very rarely across donors. In a later genetic analysis, fewer N-insertions in productive TCRs were reported among donors in an Asian-associated ancestry cluster than the approximately 630-donor mean. Approximately 18 rarely observed V segments, including chromosome 9 orphons, were excluded from the earlier analysis of about 600 of the donors because counts were too low. Presence/absence analyses assumed roughly uniform sequencing depth across donors, an assumption that may not hold.

From its cysteine to its phenylalanine, the CDR3 spans 12 amino acids. CDR3 DNA only is kept here, 36 bases in frame from base 1. According to the germline V gene, CDR1 reads MNHEY and CDR2 reads SVGAGI. V is pruned by 2 bases and J by 8 bases, leaving 0 bases of the junction without a gene match. Library preparation was by the immunoSEQ multiplex PCR assay. A mixture of 60 forward primers for TCR Vbeta segments and 13 reverse primers for TCR Jbeta segments was used in the multiplex PCR. The CDR3 region of rearranged TCR beta genes was amplified from genomic DNA by a multiplex PCR assay. On the Illumina HiSeq System, the amplified TCR beta libraries were sequenced as 87-base-pair reads. The published analysis was carried out like this. Across the 700 or so repertoires, a later analysis counted some 81 million unique TCR beta chains, 9.5 million to 13 million of which were shared by at least two donors. Raw reads were error-corrected and collapsed into unique sequences with a nearest-neighbor algorithm that merged closely related sequences to remove PCR and sequencing errors. V, D and J gene segments were assigned by aligning CDR3 sequences to IMGT reference sequences. Each retained sequence needed at least a six-nucleotide match to both a V gene segment and a J gene segment. A rearrangement counted as productive if the CDR3 had no stop codons and remained in frame with V and J, and every other rearrangement counted as non-productive. Following IMGT convention, CDR3 was defined as the stretch from the second conserved V-encoded cysteine to the conserved J-encoded phenylalanine. The earlier analysis of a few hundred of the donors excluded any sequence lacking an unambiguous match to a single V gene segment. An earlier analysis of almost 600 of the donors classified V segments as functional when productive rearrangements were above 56.7% and as segregating when the standard deviation between donors was above 5%. A statistical classification framework was built for diagnosing cytomegalovirus status from the catalog of TCR beta chain sequences. In a later analysis, TCR nucleotide sequences were compared against IMGT/GENE-DB human TR gene sequences so that V and J genes could be assigned. The TCRdist pipeline was used in a later analysis to assign CDR3 sequences and most-parsimonious VDJ recombination scenarios. A later analysis defined each TCR beta chain by its CDR3 amino acid sequence plus V-gene family, and excluded reads lacking a unique V-gene family. To address suspected cross-contamination and a sequencing artifact, a later analysis removed over 500 highly shared, low-generation-probability nucleotide sequences. A later analysis calculated a clonal expansion index for each public chain from normalized within-repertoire ranks of inferred template counts. In a later analysis, generation probabilities were computed with a VDJ recombination model fitted to out-of-frame rearrangements, and the resulting probabilities were checked against IGoR. In a later analysis, hypergeometric tests were used to score TCR-TCR, TCR-HLA and TCR-CMV co-occurrence, with a repertoire-size bias correction applied to TCR pairs. To estimate false discovery rates, a later analysis permuted the HLA or CMV assignments 20 times. In a later analysis, co-occurring TCRs were grouped using DBSCAN, and TCRdist sequence similarity was added for clustering within HLA-allele-positive subsets. Repertoires with fewer than 30,000 or more than 120,000 public chains were left out of co-occurrence clustering, as were about five repertoires with anomalous nucleotide sharing. In TCRdb, the immuneACCESS table is reduced to in-frame sequences with V and J assigned. These tables do not hold every clone; where another copy was compared, an unresolved V gene accounts for under half, and the others remain unexplained. That table supplies the V and J calls and clone size; D and trimming were determined from the DNA. This sample holds 80,000 or so clones; about two thirds were observed only once. Roughly 5.6% of the sample is taken by the ten largest.

In total, roughly 670 healthy bone marrow donors made up the cohort. All cohort members were sampled while nominally healthy, although unrecorded immune exposures were likely present. The donor tested CMV seropositive, placing the donor among the 250 to 300 seropositive members of the cohort. Each donor provided a peripheral blood sample, and peripheral blood mononuclear cells were used for TCR beta sequencing. The Qiagen DNeasy Blood Extraction Kit was used to extract genomic DNA from the blood cell samples. For this clone: Which antigen it targets is not known. Nothing much larger sits one base from this clone, and base qualities are not available.

The sequenced sample consisted of PBMCs. The TCR comes from a man aged 25 to 40 in good health and CMV-seropositive. Recombination linked TRBV6-5 to TRBJ2-3; TRBD2 matches 8 bases in the middle. The CDR3 protein sequence reads: CASSYREGTQYF. The base sequence is TGTGCCAGCAGTTACCGGGAGGGTACGCAGTATTTT.